This record covers a single T cell receptor (beta chain). Its antigen is unidentified. This entry belongs to a study of T cell responses to AZD1222 COVID-19 vaccine. Findings of the study overall: Baseline seropositivity characterized only a handful of AZD1222 recipients.

TCRdb keeps only in-frame clones here, not all; method: immunoSEQ multiplex PCR. The repertoire holds over 120,000 clones, with about nine tenths as singletons. The TCR sequence derives from an adult in good health. This material consisted of peripheral blood, taken on day 0 of AZD1222 vaccination.

The CDR3 bases are TGTGCCACCTGGAGAGGGGGCAATGGCTACACCTTC. Amino acids: CATWRGGNGYTF. The chain recombines TRBV6-5 with TRBJ1-2; 7 bases fit TRBD1. J was trimmed by 6 bases and V by 10 bases; bases with no gene match: 8. This CDR3 region has 12 residues. Germline V gives CDR1 MNHEY, CDR2 SVGAGI.